These T cell receptor beta chains were read from a single sample in a study of blood T cell repertoires in COVID-19. Measured with immunoSEQ multiplex PCR; TCRdb has only the in-frame clones, and not every one. This table holds 12,000 to 15,000 clones, around 88% found once. The specimen was peripheral blood. The source of these receptors is a human donor in a cohort sampled during active COVID-19. The CDR3 runs from the conserved cysteine through the conserved F or W. A D gene is named only where the DNA matches it firmly. Size tells how often a clone was seen (once, few, many) or the class of an expanded clone, and some rows leave it out.

v_gene	d_gene	abundance	j_gene	CDR3nt	CDR3aa
TRBV3-1/TRBV3-2	-	once	TRBJ2-7	TGTGCCAGCAGCCGGGCGGGGCGGTACGAGCAGTACTTC	CASSRAGRYEQYF
TRBV6-4	TRBD2	-	TRBJ2-3	TGTGCCAGCAGTCTAGCGGGAGAGTCCACAGATACGCAGTATTTT	CASSLAGESTDTQYF
TRBV14	-	-	TRBJ1-2	TGTGCCAGCAGCCAAGTGACAGGCGGCTACACCTTC	CASSQVTGGYTF
TRBV28	-	-	TRBJ2-7	TGTGCCAGCAGTTGGAAACAGGGTAGCGAGCAGTACTTC	CASSWKQGSEQYF
TRBV9	-	-	TRBJ1-2	TGTGCCAGCAGCGCGGAAGTGGGAGGCGGCTACACCTTC	CASSAEVGGGYTF
TRBV28	-	-	TRBJ1-2	TGTGCCAGCAGCACCCTTGGGGGGAACTATGGCTACACCTTC	CASSTLGGNYGYTF
TRBV5-4	-	few	TRBJ2-7	TGTGCCAGCAGCCAGGACGGGGGAAGCTACGAGCAGTACTTC	CASSQDGGSYEQYF
TRBV11-2	-	-	TRBJ2-7	TGTGCCAGCAGCCAAAGGCGGTCGGCTTCCTACGAGCAGTACTTC	CASSQRRSASYEQYF
TRBV7-9	-	-	TRBJ2-7	TGTGCCAGCAACCGCCTAACCTCCTACGAGCAGTACTTC	CASNRLTSYEQYF
TRBV19	TRBD2	-	TRBJ2-2	TGTGCCAGTACACCTGCTTCAGGGGGACTAGCGGACACCGGGGAGCTGTTTTTT	CASTPASGGLADTGELFF